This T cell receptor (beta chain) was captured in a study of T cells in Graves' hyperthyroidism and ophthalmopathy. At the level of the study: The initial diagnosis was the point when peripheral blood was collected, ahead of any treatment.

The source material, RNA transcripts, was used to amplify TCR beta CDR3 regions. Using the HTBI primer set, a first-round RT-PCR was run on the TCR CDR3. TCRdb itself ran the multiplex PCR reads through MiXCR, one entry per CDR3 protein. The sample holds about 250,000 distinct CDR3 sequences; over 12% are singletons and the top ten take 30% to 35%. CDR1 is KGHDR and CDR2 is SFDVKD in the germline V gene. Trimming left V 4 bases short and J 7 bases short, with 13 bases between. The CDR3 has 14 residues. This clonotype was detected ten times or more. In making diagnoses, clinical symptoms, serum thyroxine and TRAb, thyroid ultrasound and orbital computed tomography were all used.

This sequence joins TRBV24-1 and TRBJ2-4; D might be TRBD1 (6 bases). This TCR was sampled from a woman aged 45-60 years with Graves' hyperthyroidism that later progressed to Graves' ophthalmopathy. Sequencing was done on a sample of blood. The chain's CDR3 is CATSEGAAANIQYF. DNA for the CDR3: TGTGCCACCAGTGAGGGGGCAGCGGCGAACATTCAGTACTTC.